This T cell receptor (beta chain) was retrieved from a study of Graves' ophthalmopathy and Graves' hyperthyroidism. Across the study: Researchers obtained peripheral blood at initial diagnosis, before any treatment had begun.

This clonotype was found many times. The authors amplified TCR beta CDR3 regions, and they did so from RNA transcripts for repertoire sequencing. Amplification began with first-round RT-PCR using HTBI primers, then second-round multiplex PCR was performed. MiXCR, run by TCRdb on the multiplex PCR reads, gives a single entry per CDR3 protein. The sample holds about 500,000 distinct CDR3 sequences, about 15% seen once. Thyroid ultrasound, orbital computed tomography, TRAb, serum thyroxine and clinical symptoms formed the basis of diagnosis. This CDR3 has 13 residues. CDR1 is MNHNS, CDR2 SASEGT, per germline. The V segment lost 4 bases and the J segment 5 bases; nucleotides outside the gene matches: 3.

The source of this sequence is a woman under 40 with Graves' ophthalmopathy. The chain couples TRBV6-1 to TRBJ2-5; 8 bases are shared with TRBD1. Source material: blood. The CDR3 region is CASSVRGRETQYF. The CDR3, as DNA: TGTGCCAGCAGTGTCAGGGGGCGGGAGACCCAGTACTTC.